This is a list of T cell receptor beta chains from one sample in a study of blood T cell repertoires in COVID-19. The table came from immunoSEQ multiplex PCR; TCRdb's copy has only in-frame clones and leaves some out. The data hold hundreds of thousands of clones, with about 90% observed a single time. The specimen was peripheral blood. The receptors shown here come from a man aged 40-50 years with acute or convalescent COVID-19. The CDR3 runs from the conserved cysteine through the conserved F or W. A D gene is named only where the DNA matches it firmly. The listing skips clone size in some rows; elsewhere it reads once, few, many or a size class.

size,D,J,V,DNA,CDR3
-,TRBD1,TRBJ1-1,TRBV10-3,TGTGCCATCAGTGGGACAGGGGTCCGCACTGAAGCTTTCTTT,CAISGTGVRTEAFF
-,TRBD2,TRBJ2-1,TRBV29-1,TGCAGCGCGAGACTAGCGGGAGGGTACAATGAGCAGTTCTTC,CSARLAGGYNEQFF
-,TRBD1,TRBJ2-7,TRBV27,TGTGCCAGCAGTTTGTCCGGGACAGGGGGCAATTACGAGCAGTACTTC,CASSLSGTGGNYEQYF
few,TRBD1,TRBJ1-1,TRBV28,TGTGCCAGCATCTACCGGACAGGGGTCACTGAAGCTTTCTTT,CASIYRTGVTEAFF
-,TRBD1,TRBJ2-1,TRBV28,TGTGCCAGCTTTGCCCAGGGGGAACATGAGCAGTTCTTC,CASFAQGEHEQFF
-,TRBD2,TRBJ2-3,TRBV27,TGTGCCAGCAGTTCCAATCTAGCGGTTGAGTATTTT,CASSSNLAVEYF
-,-,TRBJ1-2,TRBV6-4,TGTGCCAGCAGTGACACAGGGCTCGGCTACACCTTC,CASSDTGLGYTF
-,-,TRBJ1-3,TRBV30,TGTGCCTGGAGTAGGGGGTCCTCTGGAAACACCATATATTTT,CAWSRGSSGNTIYF
-,-,TRBJ1-3,TRBV10-3,TGTGCCATCGGTCTGGTGGGCTCGGCAGGGGGAAACACCATATATTTT,CAIGLVGSAGGNTIYF
once,-,TRBJ2-2,TRBV10-3,TGTGCCATCAGGGACAAGACGAACACCGGGGAGCTGTTTTTT,CAIRDKTNTGELFF
-,TRBD1,TRBJ2-2,TRBV19,TGTGCCAGTAGTTCCCCGAGACAGGGCGGAACCGGGGAGCTGTTTTTT,CASSSPRQGGTGELFF
-,-,TRBJ2-6,TRBV6-1,TGTGCCAGCAGTGAACCAGGAGGTGGGGCCAACGTCCTGACTTTC,CASSEPGGGANVLTF
-,TRBD1,TRBJ1-2,TRBV7-9,TGTGCCAGCAGCTCTGGGACAGGGGGAGAAACCTATGGCTACACCTTC,CASSSGTGGETYGYTF
-,TRBD1,TRBJ1-6,TRBV9,TGTGCCAGCAGCTCGCCGGGACAGGGGGCAGGGAATTCACCCCTCCACTTT,CASSSPGQGAGNSPLHF
-,-,TRBJ1-2,TRBV9,TGTGCCAGCAGCGTAGAGGGAGGGGCAAGAAACTATGGCTACACCTTC,CASSVEGGARNYGYTF
-,-,TRBJ2-1,TRBV30,TGTGCCTGGAGTCCTCAGAGTGTACTACATGAGCAGTTCTTC,CAWSPQSVLHEQFF
-,-,TRBJ1-2,TRBV12-3/TRBV12-4,TGTGCCAGCAGTGGAAACAGGGTCGGCTACACCTTC,CASSGNRVGYTF
-,TRBD1,TRBJ1-1,TRBV28,TGTGCCAGCAGTTTGTCGACAGGGGAGGTTACTGAAGCTTTCTTT,CASSLSTGEVTEAFF
-,TRBD1,TRBJ2-5,TRBV2,TGTGCCACCACAGGGGTTGGAGAGACCCAGTACTTC,CATTGVGETQYF
-,-,TRBJ1-1,TRBV7-8,TGTGCCAGCAGCCCCACATGGGGGGGGGCAGAGAACACTGAAGCTTTCTTT,CASSPTWGGAENTEAFF
-,-,TRBJ2-7,TRBV10-3,TGTGCCATCAGTGAGGAAGGGGTTTACGAGCAGTACTTC,CAISEEGVYEQYF
-,TRBD1,TRBJ2-3,TRBV27,TGTGCCGCAGGGGGCTGGATGGGCGATACGCAGTATTTT,CAAGGWMGDTQYF
few,TRBD2,TRBJ2-1,TRBV18,TGTGCCAGCTCACCCCCCCGAGGTAGCGGGAGGCCCAACCACTCCTACAATGAGCAGTTCTTC,CASSPPRGSGRPNHSYNEQFF
-,TRBD2,TRBJ2-5,TRBV12-3/TRBV12-4,TGTGCCAGCAGGACTAGCGGGGGGGAGACCCAGTACTTC,CASRTSGGETQYF
-,TRBD2,TRBJ2-5,TRBV15,TGTGCCACCAGCACACTAGCGGGGCCTCAAGAGACCCAGTACTTC,CATSTLAGPQETQYF
-,-,TRBJ2-7,TRBV7-9,TGTGCCAGCAGCTTAGTAGTCAACGAGCAGTACTTC,CASSLVVNEQYF
-,-,TRBJ1-1,TRBV28,TGTGCCAGCAGTTTAGGCGGGGACGGCTCGTTCACTGAAGCTTTCTTT,CASSLGGDGSFTEAFF
-,-,TRBJ1-6,TRBV5-1,TGCGCCAGCAGCTTGGAAAGTCAGGGTAATTCACCCCTCCACTTT,CASSLESQGNSPLHF
-,TRBD1,TRBJ1-2,TRBV19,TGTGCCAGTAGTATCAGGGGGACAGGTTTGAACTATGGCTACACCTTC,CASSIRGTGLNYGYTF
-,-,TRBJ2-1,TRBV7-3,TGTGCCAGCAGCAACCTGGGAGCTCCGAGCTCCTACAATGAGCAGTTCTTC,CASSNLGAPSSYNEQFF
-,-,TRBJ1-2,TRBV19,TGTGCCAGTAGCCGTGGCGTCTTTTCAGGGGTTCATGGCTACACCTTC,CASSRGVFSGVHGYTF
-,-,TRBJ2-7,TRBV27,TGTGCCAGCAGTTTAGCGGGCGGGCTCTACGAGCAATACTTC,CASSLAGGLYEQYF
-,-,TRBJ2-3,TRBV29-1,TGCAGCGTAGACTACACAAGCACAGATACGCAGTATTTT,CSVDYTSTDTQYF
once,TRBD1,TRBJ1-4,TRBV19,TGTGCCAGTAGGAAACAGGGGGTCAATGAAAAACTGTTTTTT,CASRKQGVNEKLFF
-,-,TRBJ1-4,TRBV29-1,TGCAGCGGCGTTACAGGTCTCCCCGAAAAACTGTTTTTT,CSGVTGLPEKLFF
-,TRBD1,TRBJ2-1,TRBV28,TGTGCCAGCCGACAGGGCAATGAGCAGTTCTTC,CASRQGNEQFF
-,TRBD1,TRBJ1-1,TRBV24-1,TGTGCCACCAGTGATTTGGGGACAGACATGAACACTGAAGCTTTCTTT,CATSDLGTDMNTEAFF
once,-,TRBJ2-5,TRBV27,TGTGCCAGCAGTAAACTAGGGCAAGAGACCCAGTACTTC,CASSKLGQETQYF
once,TRBD1,TRBJ1-4,TRBV3-1/TRBV3-2,TGTGCCAGCAGGCTAACCGGGACAGGGATTGAAAAACTGTTTTTT,CASRLTGTGIEKLFF
-,-,TRBJ1-1,TRBV11-2,TGTGCCAGCAGCTTGTCACAGGGCAAGGGAGCTTTCTTT,CASSLSQGKGAFF